This T cell receptor beta chain was captured in a study of blood T cell repertoires in COVID-19. About the study: Both acute and convalescent COVID-19 samples were obtained from the United States, Italy and Spain.

Per the original methods: Estimates of nucleated cell counts were drawn from the amplification of reference gene primers. Sequencing used immunoSEQ multiplex PCR; TCRdb keeps in-frame clones, though not all of them. Clonal size and the V and J genes are those of that table, whereas D and trimming came from the DNA. The data hold around 230,000 clones, with roughly 83% observed a single time. Germline CDR1 and CDR2: SQVTM and ANQGSEA. The CDR3 spans 15 residues. V was pared by 1 base and J by 8 bases, with 8 bases of the junction left unmatched. This TCR derives from a man aged 35-49 years with acute or convalescent COVID-19. This chain uses TRBV29-1 with TRBJ2-2; 9 bases agree with TRBD1. Sequenced sample: peripheral blood. Here the CDR3 reads CSVEGRDRVGGELFF. DNA for the CDR3: TGCAGCGTTGAAGGCCGGGACAGGGTCGGGGGGGAGCTGTTTTTT.